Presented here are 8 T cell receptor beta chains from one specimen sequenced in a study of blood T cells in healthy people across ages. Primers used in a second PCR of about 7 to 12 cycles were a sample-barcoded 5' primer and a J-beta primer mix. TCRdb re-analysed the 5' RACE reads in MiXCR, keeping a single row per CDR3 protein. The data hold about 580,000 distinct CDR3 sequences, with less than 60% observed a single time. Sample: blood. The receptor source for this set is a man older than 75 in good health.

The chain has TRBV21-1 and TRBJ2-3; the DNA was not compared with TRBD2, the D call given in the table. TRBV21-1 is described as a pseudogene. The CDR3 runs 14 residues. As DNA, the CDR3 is TGTGCCGGCCCGGCAGGGGCTAGCACAGATACGCAGTATTTT. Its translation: CAGPAGASTDTQYF.

Written as DNA, the CDR3 is TGTGCCACTTCTAGGGTTCGGGGCTTCACAGATACGCAGTATTTT. Amino acids: CATSRVRGFTDTQYF. V gene TRBV28 combines with J gene TRBJ2-3; D is tentatively TRBD1 or TRBD2 (5 bases each). This CDR3 spans 15 amino acids. Germline V CDR1 and CDR2: MDHEN, SYDVKM. With 10 bases removed from V and 2 bases from J, the gap between germline ends came to 19 bases. Combining the CDR3 with reference TRBV28 and TRBJ2-3 gives the whole variable domain DVKVTQSSRYLVKRTGEKVFLECVQDMDHENMFWYRQDPGLGLRLIYFSYDVKMKEKGDIPEGYSVSREKKERFSLILESASTNQTSMYLCATSRVRGFTDTQYFGPGTRLTVL.

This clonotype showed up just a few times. In DNA form, the CDR3 reads TGTGCCAGCAGCGTAGCTCTGGGGGACAGCTCCTACAATGAGCAGTTCTTC. It is translated as CASSVALGDSSYNEQFF. The V and J genes are TRBV9 and TRBJ2-1, with 7 bases lining up with TRBD1. V was clipped by 0 bases and J by 0 bases; unmatched bases: 6. The CDR3 runs 17 residues. CDR1 is SGDLS and CDR2 is YYNGEE in the germline V gene.

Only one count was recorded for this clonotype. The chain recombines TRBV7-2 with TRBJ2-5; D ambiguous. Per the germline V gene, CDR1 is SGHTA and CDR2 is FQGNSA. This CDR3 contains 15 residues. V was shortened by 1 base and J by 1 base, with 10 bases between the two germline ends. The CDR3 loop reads CASSLGGTFQETQYF. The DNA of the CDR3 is TGTGCCAGCAGCTTAGGCGGTACCTTCCAAGAGACCCAGTACTTC.

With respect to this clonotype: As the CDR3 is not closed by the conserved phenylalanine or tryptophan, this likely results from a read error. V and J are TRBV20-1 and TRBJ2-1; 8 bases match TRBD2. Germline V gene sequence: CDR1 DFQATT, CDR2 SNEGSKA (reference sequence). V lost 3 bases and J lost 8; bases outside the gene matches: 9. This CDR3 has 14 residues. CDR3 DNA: TGCAGTGCTAGCCCCGGGACTAGGTTCGATGAGCAGTTCTCC. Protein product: CSASPGTRFDEQFS.

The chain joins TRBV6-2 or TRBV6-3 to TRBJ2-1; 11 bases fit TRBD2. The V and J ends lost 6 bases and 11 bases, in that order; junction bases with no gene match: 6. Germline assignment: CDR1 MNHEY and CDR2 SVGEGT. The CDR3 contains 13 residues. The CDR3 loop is CASRDTSGRKQFF. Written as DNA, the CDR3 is TGTGCCAGCAGGGATACTAGCGGGAGAAAGCAGTTCTTC.

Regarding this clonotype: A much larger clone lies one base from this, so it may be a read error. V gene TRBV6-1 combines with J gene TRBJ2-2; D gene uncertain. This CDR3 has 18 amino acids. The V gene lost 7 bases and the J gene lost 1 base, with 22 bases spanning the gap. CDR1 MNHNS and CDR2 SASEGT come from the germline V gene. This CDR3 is CASTQQRPTKENTGELFF. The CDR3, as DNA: TGTGCCAGCACCCAACAGCGCCCTACCAAAGAGAACACCGGGGAGCTGTTTTTT.

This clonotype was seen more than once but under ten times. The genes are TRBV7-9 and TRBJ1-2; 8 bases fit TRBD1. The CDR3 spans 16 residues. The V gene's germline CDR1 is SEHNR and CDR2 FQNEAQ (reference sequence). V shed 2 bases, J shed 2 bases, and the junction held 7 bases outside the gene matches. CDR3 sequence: CASSLSGQGANYGYTF. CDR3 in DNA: TGTGCCAGCAGCTTATCAGGACAGGGAGCCAACTATGGCTACACCTTC. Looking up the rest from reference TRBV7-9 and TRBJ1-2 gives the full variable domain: DTGVSQNPRHKITKRGQNVTFRCDPISEHNRLYWYRQTLGQGPEFLTYFQNEAQLEKSRLLSDRFSAERPKGSFSTLEIQRTEQGDSAMYLCASSLSGQGANYGYTFGSGTRLTVV.